Listed below are T cell receptor beta chains from one sample, sequenced in a study of T-cell reconstitution after alpha-beta-depleted transplantation in children. One entry per CDR3 protein results from TCRdb running MiXCR on the PCR reads. The data hold 500,000 to 750,000 distinct CDR3 sequences, with 10% to 15% observed a single time. The sequencing here drew on PBMCs, mostly from graft donor cells, taken 360 days after TCRalphabeta/CD19-depleted stem cell transplant. Source of these receptors: a male patient between 5 and 17 years old who had a stem cell transplant for acute myeloid leukemia, so the T cells may come from the graft donor. Each CDR3 is given with its conserved first and last residue. The D gene is left open where the match is weak. The size entry is marked missing in some rows and otherwise reads once, few, many or a size class.

v_call	j_call	d_call	clone_size	cdr3_aa	cdr3_nt
TRBV20-1	TRBJ1-1	-	-	CSARLFAGNTEAFF	TGCAGTGCTAGGCTTTTCGCGGGGAACACTGAAGCTTTCTTT
TRBV20-1	TRBJ2-5	-	-	CSARDAGYQETQYF	TGCAGTGCTAGAGATGCAGGTTACCAAGAGACCCAGTACTTC
TRBV20-1	TRBJ2-1	TRBD2	-	CSAEGTNGDLLYNEQFF	TGCAGTGCTGAGGGGACTAATGGGGATCTGCTCTACAATGAGCAGTTCTTC
TRBV20-1	TRBJ2-5	-	many	CSARGVTSGEPWTQYF	TGCAGTGCTAGAGGTGTGACTAGTGGGGAACCGTGGACCCAGTACTTC
TRBV2	TRBJ2-1	TRBD2	-	CASILLAGAYNEQFF	TGTGCCAGCATCCTACTAGCGGGAGCGTACAATGAGCAGTTCTTC
TRBV12-3/TRBV12-4	TRBJ2-2	-	-	CASSLDSHTGELFF	TGTGCCAGCAGTTTAGACAGCCACACCGGGGAGCTGTTTTTT
TRBV4-2	TRBJ1-2	-	-	CASSRIRADYGYTF	TGTGCCAGCAGCCGGATCCGGGCGGACTATGGCTACACCTTC
TRBV29-1	TRBJ1-2	TRBD1	few	CSMGTGGSGGYTF	TGCAGCATGGGGACAGGGGGCAGTGGTGGCTACACCTTC
TRBV20-1	TRBJ2-3	TRBD2	many	CSARVNAGADTQYF	TGCAGTGCTAGAGTCAATGCGGGAGCAGATACGCAGTATTTT
TRBV18	TRBJ2-1	-	-	CASSPRDRPNEQFF	TGTGCCAGCTCACCGCGGGACCGACCGAATGAGCAGTTCTTC
TRBV29-1	TRBJ2-1	TRBD2	-	CSVEGGFVAGASNEQFF	TGCAGCGTTGAGGGAGGTTTCGTAGCGGGAGCCTCTAATGAGCAGTTCTTC
TRBV4-3	TRBJ2-5	TRBD2	few	CASSQQLAVQETQYF	TGCGCCAGCAGCCAACAACTAGCGGTCCAAGAGACCCAGTACTTC
TRBV29-1	TRBJ2-3	-	few	CSVGKGTDTQYF	TGCAGCGTTGGGAAGGGAACAGATACGCAGTATTTT
TRBV5-5	TRBJ2-1	-	few	CASSGRTQLGYNEQFF	TGTGCCAGCAGCGGCCGGACTCAGCTCGGGTACAATGAGCAGTTCTTC
TRBV18	TRBJ2-1	TRBD1	few	CASSPQRTGGREQFF	TGTGCCAGCTCACCACAAAGAACAGGGGGCAGGGAGCAGTTCTTC
TRBV7-2	TRBJ2-1	TRBD2	-	CASSLASGANSYNEQFF	TGTGCCAGCAGCTTAGCCAGCGGGGCGAACTCCTACAATGAGCAGTTCTTC
TRBV5-1	TRBJ2-5	TRBD1	many	CASSLPTGLETQYF	TGCGCCAGCAGCTTACCGACAGGGTTGGAGACCCAGTACTTC
TRBV12-3/TRBV12-4	TRBJ1-2	-	few	CASSLIDSRYGYTF	TGTGCCAGCAGTTTAATAGACAGTCGCTATGGCTACACCTTC
TRBV7-2	TRBJ2-7	TRBD1	few	CASSLVTGGAEQYF	TGTGCCAGCAGCTTGGTGACAGGGGGCGCCGAGCAGTACTTC
TRBV4-2	TRBJ2-7	-	-	CASSQESRAYEQYF	TGTGCCAGCAGCCAAGAATCGCGGGCCTACGAGCAGTACTTC
TRBV29-1	TRBJ1-3	-	few	CSGGYSGNTIYF	TGCAGCGGGGGGTACTCTGGAAACACCATATATTTT
TRBV20-1	TRBJ2-7	-	few	CNARETSRPNEQYF	TGCAATGCTAGAGAAACTAGCAGGCCCAACGAGCAGTACTTC
TRBV5-1	TRBJ1-6	-	-	CASPQGHSPLHF	TGCGCCAGCCCCCAAGGGCATTCACCCCTCCACTTT
TRBV12-3/TRBV12-4	TRBJ2-7	-	many	CASSPAVGVYEQYF	TGTGCCAGCAGTCCAGCGGTGGGCGTCTACGAGCAGTACTTC
TRBV12-3/TRBV12-4	TRBJ1-4	-	few	CASSLGPKLFF	TGTGCCAGCAGCCTGGGGCCAAAACTGTTTTTT
TRBV20-1	TRBJ2-3	TRBD2	-	CSAKHGLAGGPRFPDTQYF	TGCAGTGCTAAACATGGTCTAGCGGGAGGGCCAAGGTTCCCAGATACGCAGTATTTT
TRBV6-2/TRBV6-3	TRBJ2-3	TRBD2	many	CASSYSPGRASPNTDTQYF	TGTGCCAGCAGTTACTCTCCCGGGAGGGCCTCACCAAACACAGATACGCAGTATTTT
TRBV9	TRBJ2-3	-	few	CASSVEGTRRDTQYF	TGTGCCAGCAGCGTAGAGGGGACCCGGCGTGATACGCAGTATTTT
TRBV27	TRBJ1-2	-	-	CASTGNELIGYTF	TGTGCCAGCACCGGGAACGAATTAATTGGCTACACCTTC